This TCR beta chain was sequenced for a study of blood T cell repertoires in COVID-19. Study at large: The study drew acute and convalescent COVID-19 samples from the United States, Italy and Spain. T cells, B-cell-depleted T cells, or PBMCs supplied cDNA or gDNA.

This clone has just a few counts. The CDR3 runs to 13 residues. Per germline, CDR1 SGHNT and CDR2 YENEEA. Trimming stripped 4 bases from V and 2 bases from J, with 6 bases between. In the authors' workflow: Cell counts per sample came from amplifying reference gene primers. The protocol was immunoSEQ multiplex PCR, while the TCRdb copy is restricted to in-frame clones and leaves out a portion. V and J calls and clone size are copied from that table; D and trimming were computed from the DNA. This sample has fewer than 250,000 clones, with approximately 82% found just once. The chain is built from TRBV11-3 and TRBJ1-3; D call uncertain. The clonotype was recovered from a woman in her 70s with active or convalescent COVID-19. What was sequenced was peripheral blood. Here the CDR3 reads CASSSLPGNTIYF. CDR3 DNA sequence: TGTGCCAGCAGCTCCCTACCTGGAAACACCATATATTTT.